The clone carrying this T cell receptor beta chain was recorded at least ten times. Its antigen is as yet unknown. These data originate in a study of neurological immune-mediated disorders. The CDR3 runs to 12 residues. Germline CDR1 is SQVTM and CDR2 is ANQGSEA. The V and J ends lost 5 bases and 2 bases, in that order; junction bases with no gene match: 3. One entry per CDR3 protein results from TCRdb running MiXCR on the 5' RACE reads. The table shows more than 25,000 distinct CDR3 sequences, with around 4% occurring only once. Study-wide results and limits: Subjects shared no identical expanded-clone CDR3 amino acid sequences, suggesting private TCR-beta repertoires in all groups. Expansion of TCR clones was greatest in HTLV-1-associated myelopathy and smallest in multiple sclerosis, where it fell below that of healthy controls.

The TCR originated in a woman aged 40 to 50 in good health. The chain combines TRBV29-1 with TRBJ2-7, with 7 bases identical to TRBD2. Sequenced input: CD4+ T cells from blood. The DNA of the CDR3 is TGCAGCGTTCGGGGAGGGACCTACGAGCAGTACTTC. Its protein is CSVRGGTYEQYF.